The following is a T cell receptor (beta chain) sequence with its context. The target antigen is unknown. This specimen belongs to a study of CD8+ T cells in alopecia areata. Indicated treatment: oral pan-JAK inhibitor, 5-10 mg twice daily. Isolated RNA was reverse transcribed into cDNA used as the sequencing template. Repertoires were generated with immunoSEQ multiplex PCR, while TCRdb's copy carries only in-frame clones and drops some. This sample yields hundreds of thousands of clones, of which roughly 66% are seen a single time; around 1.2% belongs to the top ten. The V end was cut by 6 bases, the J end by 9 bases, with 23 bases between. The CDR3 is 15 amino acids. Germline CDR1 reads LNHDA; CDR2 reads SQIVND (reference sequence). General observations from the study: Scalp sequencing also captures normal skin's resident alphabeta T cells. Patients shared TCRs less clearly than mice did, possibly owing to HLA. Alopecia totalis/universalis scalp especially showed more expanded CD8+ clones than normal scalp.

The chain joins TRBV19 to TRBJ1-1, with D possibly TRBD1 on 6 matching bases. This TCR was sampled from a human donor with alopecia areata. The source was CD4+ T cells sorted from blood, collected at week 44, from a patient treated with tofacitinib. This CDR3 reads CASSLPDGGAGKAFF. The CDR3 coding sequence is TGTGCCAGTAGCCTGCCTGACGGGGGCGCCGGGAAAGCTTTCTTT.